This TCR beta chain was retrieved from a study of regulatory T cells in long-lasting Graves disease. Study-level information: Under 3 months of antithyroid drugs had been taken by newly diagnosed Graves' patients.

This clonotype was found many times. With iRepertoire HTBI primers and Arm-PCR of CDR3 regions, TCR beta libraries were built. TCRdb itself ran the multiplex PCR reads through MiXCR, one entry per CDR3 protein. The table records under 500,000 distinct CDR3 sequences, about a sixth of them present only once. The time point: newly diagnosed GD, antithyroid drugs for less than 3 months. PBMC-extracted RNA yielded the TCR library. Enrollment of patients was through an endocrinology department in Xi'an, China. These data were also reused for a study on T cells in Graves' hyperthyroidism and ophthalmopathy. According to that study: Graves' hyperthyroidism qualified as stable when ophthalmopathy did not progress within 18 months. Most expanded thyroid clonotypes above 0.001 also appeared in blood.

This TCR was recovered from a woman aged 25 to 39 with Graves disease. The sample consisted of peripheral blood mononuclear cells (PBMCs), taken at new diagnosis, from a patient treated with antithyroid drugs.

The CDR3 loop reads CASSQTGTSGDTQYF. In nucleotides, the CDR3 is TGTGCCAGCAGCCAAACCGGGACTAGCGGAGATACGCAGTATTTT. The rearrangement joins TRBV7-3 to TRBJ2-3, with TRBD2 matching 11 bases. Trimming took 5 bases from V and 5 from J; bases not matched to a gene: 6. Germline CDR1 is SGHTA and CDR2 is FQGTGA. The CDR3 sequence is 15 residues long.